These T cell receptor beta chains were read from a single sample in a study of a mutant IDH1 vaccine in newly diagnosed glioma. This table comes from immunoSEQ multiplex PCR, and its TCRdb copy is limited to in-frame clones, with some not included. The sample has nearly 70,000 clones; around 79% are singletons. Sequences were derived from PBMCs, sampled from a glioma patient treated with radiotherapy, temozolomide or both. The origin of the receptors is a man aged 45-65 years with glioma. CDR3s leave out the opening cysteine and the closing phenylalanine or tryptophan.

V,CDR3
TRBV6-4,ASSDGTEAF
TRBV30,AWSMGTGNTIY
TRBV10-3,AISESGGTTRNEQF
TRBV13,ASSQIRGQSYEQY
TRBV23-1,ASSQSTADPRRGKTQY
TRBV7-2,ASSVSRVVEQY
TRBV5-1,ASSLWGSGNTIY
TRBV19,ASSGGFTAGNTIY
TRBV30,AWSVIQGSGNTIY
TRBV27,ASRVDSGRRDYT
TRBV19,ASSMSRVNYGYT